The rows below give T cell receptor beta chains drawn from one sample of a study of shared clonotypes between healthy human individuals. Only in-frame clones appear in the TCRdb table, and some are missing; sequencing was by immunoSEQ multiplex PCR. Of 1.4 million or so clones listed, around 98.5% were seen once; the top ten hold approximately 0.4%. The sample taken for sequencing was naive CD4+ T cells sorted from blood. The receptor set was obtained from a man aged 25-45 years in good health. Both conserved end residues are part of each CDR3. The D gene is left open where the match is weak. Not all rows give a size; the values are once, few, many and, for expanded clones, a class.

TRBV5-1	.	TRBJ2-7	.	TGCGCCAGCAGCGCAGGGTCCCAAAAGACCTACGAGCAGTACTTC	CASSAGSQKTYEQYF
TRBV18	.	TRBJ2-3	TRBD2	TGTGCCAGCTCACCTCCTAGCGGAACTAGCACAGATACGCAGTATTTT	CASSPPSGTSTDTQYF
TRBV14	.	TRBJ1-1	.	TGTGCCAGCAGCCAAGGCGTCGGAGAAGCTTTCTTT	CASSQGVGEAFF
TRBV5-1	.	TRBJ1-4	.	TGCGCCAGCAGCCCCGACGGGGGGGTAAATGGTGAAAAACTGTTTTTT	CASSPDGGVNGEKLFF
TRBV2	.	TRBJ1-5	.	TGTGCCAGCAGTGAAAGAGGGGGGGTTCAGCCCCAGCATTTT	CASSERGGVQPQHF
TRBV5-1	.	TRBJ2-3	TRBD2	TGCGCCAGCAGCCTAGCGGGAGGGAGGGATACGCAGTATTTT	CASSLAGGRDTQYF
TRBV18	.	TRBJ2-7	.	TGTGCCAGCTCACCCGTTGACAGGCCATCCTACGAGCAGTACTTC	CASSPVDRPSYEQYF
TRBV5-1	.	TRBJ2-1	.	TGCGCCAGCAGGGGGGGCCAGACCTACAATGAGCAGTTCTTC	CASRGGQTYNEQFF
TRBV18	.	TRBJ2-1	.	TGTGCCAGCTCACCACCGTCAAGCTCCTACAATGAGCAGTTCTTC	CASSPPSSSYNEQFF
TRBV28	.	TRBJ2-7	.	TGTGCCAGCAGTAGGAGGGCCTGGGAGCAGTACTTC	CASSRRAWEQYF
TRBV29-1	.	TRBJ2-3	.	TGCAGCGTCATAGGACAGACAGATACGCAGTATTTT	CSVIGQTDTQYF
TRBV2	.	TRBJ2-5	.	TGTGCCAGCAGCAGAGCGGGCACTGAAGAGACCCAGTACTTC	CASSRAGTEETQYF
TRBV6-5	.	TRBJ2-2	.	TGTGCCAGCAGTTACTCGGCAGCGCCTAGGCCCGGGGAGCTGTTTTTT	CASSYSAAPRPGELFF
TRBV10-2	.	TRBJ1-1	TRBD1	TGCGCCAGCAGTGAATTCGACAGGGTAGGGGTGGCTGAAGCTTTCTTT	CASSEFDRVGVAEAFF
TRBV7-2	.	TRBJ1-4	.	TGTGCCAGCAGCTCCCACCGGTTGCCTAATGAAAAACTGTTTTTT	CASSSHRLPNEKLFF
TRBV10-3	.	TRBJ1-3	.	TGTGCCAGCGGACGGAACCCTGGAAACACCATATATTTT	CASGRNPGNTIYF
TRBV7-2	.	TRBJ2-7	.	TGTGCCAGCAGCTTAGCGGGGGAAAACTACGAGCAGTACTTC	CASSLAGENYEQYF
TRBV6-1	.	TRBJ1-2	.	TGTGCCAGCAGTGAGGTGGGTGACTATGGCTACACCTTC	CASSEVGDYGYTF
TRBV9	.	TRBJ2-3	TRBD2	TGTGCCAGCAGCGTATTTGATAGCGGGACCACAGATACGCAGTATTTT	CASSVFDSGTTDTQYF
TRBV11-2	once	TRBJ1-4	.	TGTGCCAGCAGCTCGGGCACCCAAACAAATGAAAAACTGTTTTTT	CASSSGTQTNEKLFF
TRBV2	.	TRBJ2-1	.	TGTGCCAGCAGAGATACCGCTAGATTTGGTGAGCAGTTCTTC	CASRDTARFGEQFF
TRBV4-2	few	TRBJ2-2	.	TGTGCCAGCAGCCAGGTACAGGGTAACTCCGGGGAGCTGTTTTTT	CASSQVQGNSGELFF
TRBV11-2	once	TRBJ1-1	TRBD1	TGTGCCAGCAGCTTAGATCCCCAGGGGGCGGCTTTCTTT	CASSLDPQGAAFF
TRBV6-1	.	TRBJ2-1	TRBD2	TGTGCCAGCAGTGTTCGCCGCGGGACTAGCGGTTTATACAATGAGCAGTTCTTC	CASSVRRGTSGLYNEQFF
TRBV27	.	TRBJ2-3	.	TGTGCCAGCAGTTCCCCCAGGGGTGCCACAGATACGCAGTATTTT	CASSSPRGATDTQYF
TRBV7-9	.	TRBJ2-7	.	TGTGCCAGCAGCTTACTCGGTGGCAGACTCTACGAGCAGTACTTC	CASSLLGGRLYEQYF
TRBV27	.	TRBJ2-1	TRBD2	TGTGCCAGCAGTTTTGAGGGAAGACTAGCGGGTACCTACAATGAGCAGTTCTTC	CASSFEGRLAGTYNEQFF
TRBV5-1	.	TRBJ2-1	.	TGCGCCAGCAGCTTTCCAGATTCCTACAATGAGCAGTTCTTC	CASSFPDSYNEQFF
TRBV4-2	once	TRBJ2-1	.	TGTGCCAGCAGCCAAGTTAGAGGCAACAATGAGCAGTTCTTC	CASSQVRGNNEQFF
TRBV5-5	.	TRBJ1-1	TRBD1	TGTGCCAGCAGCCAGGGACAGGGATTCGGGAACACTGAAGCTTTCTTT	CASSQGQGFGNTEAFF
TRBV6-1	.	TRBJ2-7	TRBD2	TGTGCCAGCAGGCGTCTAGCGGGAGACTTCTACGAGCAGTACTTC	CASRRLAGDFYEQYF
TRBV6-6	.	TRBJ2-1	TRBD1	TGTGCCAGCAGTCGGACAGGGTTAATCAATGAGCAGTTCTTC	CASSRTGLINEQFF
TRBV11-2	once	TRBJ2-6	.	TGTGCCAGCAGAACGGGGCGGATAAGCCCCTCTGGGGCCAACGTCCTGACTTTC	CASRTGRISPSGANVLTF
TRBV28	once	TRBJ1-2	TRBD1	TGTGCCAGCAGACAGGGGTACTATGGCTACACCTTC	CASRQGYYGYTF
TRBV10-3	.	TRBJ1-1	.	TGTGCCATCAGGGCCGGCCTTTTGAACACTGAAGCTTTCTTT	CAIRAGLLNTEAFF
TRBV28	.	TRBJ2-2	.	TGTGCCAGCACCGGGGCGAACACCGGGGAGCTGTTTTTT	CASTGANTGELFF
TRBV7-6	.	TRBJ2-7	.	TGTGCCAGCAGCTTAGCGGGGGATCTCGAGCAGTACTTC	CASSLAGDLEQYF
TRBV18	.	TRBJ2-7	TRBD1	TGTGCCAGCTCACCAACGGCCGGGACAGGGAACGAGCAGTACTTC	CASSPTAGTGNEQYF
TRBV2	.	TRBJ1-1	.	TGTGCCAGCAGTCGTTCCAGGGTTGGGGGCACTGAAGCTTTCTTT	CASSRSRVGGTEAFF
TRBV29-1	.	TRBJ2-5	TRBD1	TGCAGCGTTGGAAGGGGGCTCGAGACCCAGTACTTC	CSVGRGLETQYF
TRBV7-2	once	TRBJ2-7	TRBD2	TGTGCCAGCAGCCTTCGTGGACTAGCGGACTACGAGCAGTACTTC	CASSLRGLADYEQYF
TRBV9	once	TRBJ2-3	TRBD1	TGTGCCAGCAGTGCCGATGACAGGGCCAACACAGATACGCAGTATTTT	CASSADDRANTDTQYF
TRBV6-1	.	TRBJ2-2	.	TGTGCCAGCAGTGAAAATTGGGGCACCGGGGAGCTGTTTTTT	CASSENWGTGELFF
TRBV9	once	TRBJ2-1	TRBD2	TGTGCCAGCGGTAGCGGGTTCTGGAATGAGCAGTTCTTC	CASGSGFWNEQFF
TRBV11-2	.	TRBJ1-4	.	TGTGCCAGCAGCCTTGGGCAGGCTGAAAAACTGTTTTTT	CASSLGQAEKLFF
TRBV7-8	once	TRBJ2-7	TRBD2	TGTGCCAGCAGCTCGCCACGCTCGGGACTAGCGGGACTCGAGCAGTACTTC	CASSSPRSGLAGLEQYF
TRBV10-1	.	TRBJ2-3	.	TGCGCCAGCAGTCCCTCGGGAGCCCCAGATACGCAGTATTTT	CASSPSGAPDTQYF
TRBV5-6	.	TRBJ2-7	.	TGTGCCAGCAGCTTGGATTTCTCCTCCTACGAGCAGTACTTC	CASSLDFSSYEQYF